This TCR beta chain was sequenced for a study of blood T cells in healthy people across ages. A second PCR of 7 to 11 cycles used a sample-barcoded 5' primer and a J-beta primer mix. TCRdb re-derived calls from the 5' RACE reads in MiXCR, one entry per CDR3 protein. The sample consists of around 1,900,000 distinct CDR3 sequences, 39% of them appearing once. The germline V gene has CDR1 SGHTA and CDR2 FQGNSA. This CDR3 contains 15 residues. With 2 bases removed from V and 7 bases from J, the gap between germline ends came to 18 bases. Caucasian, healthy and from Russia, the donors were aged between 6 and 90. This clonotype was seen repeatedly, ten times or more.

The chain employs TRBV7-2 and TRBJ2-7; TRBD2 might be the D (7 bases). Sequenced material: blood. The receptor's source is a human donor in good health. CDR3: CASSLQGGGLEEQYF. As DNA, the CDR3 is TGTGCCAGCAGCTTACAAGGGGGGGGCCTTGAGGAGCAGTACTTC.